One sample yielded the 3 T cell receptor beta chains listed below, sequenced in a study of regulatory T cells in long-lasting Graves disease. Time point meaning: newly diagnosed GD, antithyroid drugs for less than 3 months. Isolated PBMC RNA provided the starting material for the TCR library. To make TCR beta libraries, researchers used iRepertoire HTBI primers and Arm-PCR of CDR3 regions. One entry per CDR3 protein, called by TCRdb with MiXCR from the multiplex PCR reads. This sample has roughly 420,000 distinct CDR3 sequences; around 13% occur once, and the top ten carry roughly 15%. The data also belong to a second study, concerning T cells in Graves' hyperthyroidism and ophthalmopathy.

Sequences were derived from peripheral blood mononuclear cells (PBMCs), sampled at new diagnosis, from a patient treated with antithyroid drugs. The receptor set was obtained from a woman in her forties or fifties with Graves disease.

On this clonotype: With a much larger clone just one base away, this may be a read error. This chain links TRBV12-3 or TRBV12-4 with TRBJ2-1; TRBD2 matches at 8 bases. This CDR3 region has 12 residues. Trimming at V came to 0 bases and at J to 12 bases, leaving 1 base not matched to a gene. In DNA form, the CDR3 reads TGTGCCAGCAGTTTAGCGCTAGCGGGGCAGTTCTTC. It yields the protein CASSLALAGQFF.

The chain employs TRBV12-3 or TRBV12-4 and TRBJ1-1; possibly TRBD1 for D (5 bases). V lost 5 bases and J lost 3, with 13 bases in between. The length of the CDR3 is 14 residues. The CDR3 sequence: CASSPDKLYTEAFF. In DNA, the CDR3 is TGTGCCAGCAGTCCGGACAAACTCTACACTGAAGCTTTCTTT.

This clonotype came up many times. The chain has TRBV30 and TRBJ2-3; unclear D gene. From germline, CDR1 is GTSNPN and CDR2 SVGIG (reference sequence). Trimming removed 3 bases from V and 6 bases from J, with 10 bases in between. There are 12 residues in the CDR3. This chain's CDR3 is CAWRDLPDTQYF. The DNA of the CDR3 is TGTGCCTGGAGGGACCTTCCGGATACGCAGTATTTT.